This TCR beta chain was found in a study of neurological immune-mediated disorders. By 5'RACE with 10-nucleotide random UMIs, the cDNA was made. MiXCR, applied by TCRdb to the 5' RACE reads, yields one record per CDR3 protein. The table records about 84,000 distinct CDR3 sequences, about 9.4% of them present only once. Healthy controls comprised blood bank volunteers in Maryland, USA. Trimming shortened V by 8 bases and J by 0 bases, and 6 bases separated the two germline ends. The CDR3 runs 12 residues. Germline values: CDR1 MNHEY, CDR2 SVGAGI. Ten or more counts support this clonotype. Its matching antigen is unknown. Regarding the study as a whole: CDR3 amino acid sequences of expanded clones were not shared across subjects, a result suggesting private repertoires in all groups. While HTLV-1-associated myelopathy showed the greatest TCR clonal expansion, multiple sclerosis showed the least, falling below healthy controls.

This receptor was identified in a man aged 35 to 55 in good health. The chain joins TRBV6-5 to TRBJ2-3; tentatively, D is TRBD1 or TRBD2 (5 bases each). The specimen was PBMCs. CDR3 nucleotides: TGTGCCAGCGGGGACAGCACAGATACGCAGTATTTT. The encoded protein is CASGDSTDTQYF.